This is a list of T cell receptor beta chains from one sample in a study of T cells in Graves' hyperthyroidism and ophthalmopathy. TCRdb reprocessed the multiplex PCR reads via MiXCR and lists one record per CDR3 protein. This table has hundreds of thousands of distinct CDR3 sequences, 15% to 19% appearing once. The sample comprised blood. These receptors were obtained from a woman aged 18-29 years with Graves' hyperthyroidism. Both conserved end residues are part of each CDR3.

>TRBV7-6
CASSLGQGGAFF
>TRBV27
CASGRGGSSYEQYF
>TRBV11-2
CASSRLAGAGEQFF
>TRBV2
CASSEALRVSQSSYEQYF
>TRBV9
CASTLPLRETQYF
>TRBV2
CASSDTLQQEEKLFF
>TRBV9
CASSPGTGHSSYNEQFF
>TRBV2
CASRTSGGAPGTQDTQYF
>TRBV7-3
CASSPSNRVGNEQFF
>TRBV9
CASSAPTGPSDGNTIYF
>TRBV12-3/TRBV12-4
CASSDQGRYGYTF
>TRBV20-1
CSAPDRGAYGYTF
>TRBV7-9
CASSTRQGTDEQYF
>TRBV11-2
CASSLRTKLPGLQGSYEQYF
>TRBV29-1
CSALGGEDTEAFF
>TRBV9
CASSVQEDTEAFF
>TRBV9
CASSPRVGPGELFF
>TRBV19
CASSPDRHTDTQYF
>TRBV24-1
CATSDGFSYGYTF
>TRBV10-2
CASSDGRGPRVGELFF
>TRBV12-3/TRBV12-4
CASSSQGALAKNIQYF
>TRBV9
CASSASGGRQPQHF
>TRBV7-3
CASSLLSRGSAYQYF
>TRBV2
CASRMGQGDEKLFF
>TRBV15
CATTSPSGESSYNEQFF
>TRBV5-4
CASSTGQGLRGANVLTF
>TRBV4-2
CASSQAVRRINSPLHF
>TRBV5-1
CASSRGQETQAFF
>TRBV6-6
CASSYRGRGYTF
>TRBV15
CATLRAGGLDEQFF
>TRBV5-1
CASSFGSTAVEQYF
>TRBV5-1
CASTLGQGGETQYF
>TRBV7-8
CASRLGDEQYF
>TRBV19
CASSIGVSNQPQHF
>TRBV12-3/TRBV12-4
CASRPGTEEIQYF
>TRBV24-1
CATSGRGGRGRTEAFF
>TRBV11-2
CASSRVTQETQYF
>TRBV6-1
CASSEGQGAPYNEQFF
>TRBV19
CASSLRDTNEQFF
>TRBV20-1
CSARTSDYEQYF
>TRBV15
CATSRDEGGPGELFF
>TRBV6-2/TRBV6-3
CATRRTLLNTEAFF
>TRBV2
CASSPRMSTDTQYF
>TRBV9
CASSQGLFYGYTF
>TRBV12-3/TRBV12-4
CASSLHRDGEQFF
>TRBV5-1
CASSLEPGVYEQYF
>TRBV3-1
CASRIGANTEAFF
>TRBV15
CATSSGANVLTF
>TRBV4-1
CASSPYWGTDTQYF
>TRBV2
CASSEPRGEPNTEAFF
>TRBV3-1
CASSPAGTGDFNEQFF
>TRBV7-3
CASSLSGGRLETQYF
>TRBV9
CASSSRPATYNEQFF
>TRBV20-1
CSANLGQGATGNQPQHF
>TRBV6-2/TRBV6-3
CASSYGGRAYNEQFF
>TRBV3-1
CASSPRAGAETQYF
>TRBV20-1
CSARRGGAGTDTQYF
>TRBV30
CAWSVITEAFF
>TRBV4-1
CASSHRGDGVEQYF